This TCR beta chain comes out of a study of cytomegalovirus exposure and HLA in healthy donors. About the study: An analysis done earlier identified 95 million to 140 million unique TCR beta sequences from roughly 190 million T cells.

This CDR3 has 13 amino acids. The V and J ends lost 2 bases and 4 bases respectively, with 7 bases between them. Germline CDR1 SGHAT, CDR2 FQNNGV. Primers for the PCR totalled 60 Vbeta and 13 Jbeta. Repertoires were generated with immunoSEQ multiplex PCR, while TCRdb's copy carries only in-frame clones and drops some. Here the sample spans some 100,000 clones, 62% being singletons. Notes on the study in general: A later analysis, which compared TCR beta chains of equal frequency, found the HLA-associated ones more clonally expanded. A likely sequencing artifact accounted for one observed cluster of highly shared sequence variants. Cytomegalovirus association was assigned to more than 150 TCR beta chains.

A word on this clone: Antigen specificity is unknown.

Sequencing was carried out using PBMCs. The chain recombines TRBV11-2 with TRBJ2-3; D unresolved. The sequence derives from a woman aged 30 to 39 in good health and CMV-seropositive. DNA of the CDR3: TGTGCCAGCAGCTTATTCCAGTCAGATACGCAGTATTTT. This gives the protein CASSLFQSDTQYF.